The sequence of this TCR beta chain was determined in a study of OX40 agonist ivuxolimab in advanced cancers. The wider study: At 65% to 85% male, the cohort had a mean age of about 55 years, ranging from roughly 20 to 80. Three patients, one with hepatocellular carcinoma and two with cutaneous melanoma, achieved partial responses.

Profiling relied on immunoSEQ multiplex PCR, and the TCRdb table lists in-frame clones only, not all of them. This sample has about 67,000 clones, with 65% to 90% found just once. V was trimmed by 6 bases and J by 8 bases, leaving 24 bases between them. CDR1 and CDR2 from the germline V gene are SGHTS and YDEGEE. This CDR3 has 16 residues. The sample here was CD4+ or CD8+ T cells sorted from blood, taken in a trial of the OX40 agonist ivuxolimab. The gene calls are TRBV5-8 and TRBJ2-1; weak D call: TRBD1 (6 bases). The origin of this receptor is an adult with an advanced solid tumor such as melanoma, head and neck, liver or kidney cancer. CDR3 in DNA: TGTGCCAGCACCTCCCTAGGACAGACCTTTTTGGATGAGCAGTTCTTC. It yields the protein CASTSLGQTFLDEQFF. Full variable domain (missing parts from reference TRBV5-8 and TRBJ2-1): EAGVTQSPTHLIKTRGQQATLRCSPISGHTSVYWYQQALGLGLQFLLWYDEGEERNRGNFPPRFSGRQFPNYSSELNVNALELEDSALYLCASTSLGQTFLDEQFFGPGTRLTVL.